This is a list of T cell receptor beta chains from one sample in a study of T cell responses to AZD1222 COVID-19 vaccine. Repertoires were generated with immunoSEQ multiplex PCR, while TCRdb's copy carries only in-frame clones and drops some. The sample lists around 140,000 clones; about 92% were seen once. The sequencing here drew on peripheral blood, taken after recovery from COVID-19. The receptors shown here come from an adult who had recovered from COVID-19. Each CDR3 is given with its conserved first and last residue. The D gene is left open where the match is weak. For some rows the clone size is stated as once, few or many, or as a class when expanded; others skip it.

j_gene: TRBJ2-1; len: 17; d_gene: TRBD2; v_gene: TRBV7-9; abundance: .; CDR3nt: TGTGCCAGCAGCTTAGTTCTGGGAGGGGCCGTCTACAATGAGCAGTTCTTC; CDR3aa: CASSLVLGGAVYNEQFF
j_gene: TRBJ2-1; len: 15; d_gene: TRBD2; v_gene: TRBV7-9; abundance: .; CDR3nt: TGTGCCAGCAGTTCCGGGAGGGCTATCTACAATGAGCAGTTCTTC; CDR3aa: CASSSGRAIYNEQFF
j_gene: TRBJ2-1; len: 15; d_gene: .; v_gene: TRBV18; abundance: .; CDR3nt: TGTGCCAGCTCACCGAACATTGCTACCTACAATGAGCAGTTCTTC; CDR3aa: CASSPNIATYNEQFF
j_gene: TRBJ2-5; len: 13; d_gene: .; v_gene: TRBV30; abundance: .; CDR3nt: TGTGCCTGGAGTGTAAGAAGGGGGGAGACCCAGTACTTC; CDR3aa: CAWSVRRGETQYF
j_gene: TRBJ2-5; len: 13; d_gene: .; v_gene: TRBV5-4; abundance: .; CDR3nt: TGTGCCAGCAGTTACAAGAGGGGGGAGACCCAGTACTTC; CDR3aa: CASSYKRGETQYF
j_gene: TRBJ2-7; len: 16; d_gene: .; v_gene: TRBV28; abundance: .; CDR3nt: TGTGCCAGCAGTTTACCATCTATACAGGGAACCTACGAGCAGTACTTC; CDR3aa: CASSLPSIQGTYEQYF
j_gene: TRBJ2-1; len: 15; d_gene: TRBD2; v_gene: TRBV4-1; abundance: .; CDR3nt: TGCGCCAGCAGCCCTGGACTAGCGGGGGGCAATGAGCAGTTCTTC; CDR3aa: CASSPGLAGGNEQFF
j_gene: TRBJ2-4; len: 13; d_gene: .; v_gene: TRBV27; abundance: .; CDR3nt: TGTGCCAGCAGTCCTGTAGCGGTAAACATTCAGTACTTC; CDR3aa: CASSPVAVNIQYF
j_gene: TRBJ2-7; len: 14; d_gene: TRBD2; v_gene: TRBV9; abundance: .; CDR3nt: TGTGCCAGCAGCGCGACTAGCGGAACCTACGAGCAGTACTTC; CDR3aa: CASSATSGTYEQYF
j_gene: TRBJ2-2; len: 18; d_gene: .; v_gene: TRBV21-1; abundance: once; CDR3nt: TGTGCCAGCAGCTTCCGACTAGCGGGAGGGCCTATCTCCGGGGAGCTGTTTTTT; CDR3aa: CASSFRLAGGPISGELFF
j_gene: TRBJ1-5; len: 12; d_gene: .; v_gene: TRBV28; abundance: once; CDR3nt: TGTGCCAGCATCGCCGGGAATCAGCCCCAGCATTTT; CDR3aa: CASIAGNQPQHF
j_gene: TRBJ2-7; len: 10; d_gene: .; v_gene: TRBV6-5; abundance: once; CDR3nt: TGTGCCAGCAACCTCCACGAGCAGTACTTC; CDR3aa: CASNLHEQYF
j_gene: TRBJ1-6; len: 16; d_gene: TRBD1; v_gene: TRBV12-5; abundance: .; CDR3nt: TGTGCTAGTGGTTTGTCCAGGACAGGGGGCTCCCCACCCCTCCACTTT; CDR3aa: CASGLSRTGGSPPLHF
j_gene: TRBJ1-5; len: 14; d_gene: .; v_gene: TRBV11-2; abundance: .; CDR3nt: TGTGCCAGCAGCTTAGGCAGGGCGAATCAGCCCCAGCATTTT; CDR3aa: CASSLGRANQPQHF
j_gene: TRBJ1-4; len: 14; d_gene: .; v_gene: TRBV6-5; abundance: .; CDR3nt: TGTGCCAGCAGTCCTCGGGGGACTAATGAAAAACTGTTTTTT; CDR3aa: CASSPRGTNEKLFF
j_gene: TRBJ2-6; len: 15; d_gene: .; v_gene: TRBV11-2; abundance: .; CDR3nt: TGTGCCAGCAGCTCCTACCAAACTGGGGCCAACGTCCTGACTTTC; CDR3aa: CASSSYQTGANVLTF
j_gene: TRBJ2-1; len: 17; d_gene: TRBD2; v_gene: TRBV7-6; abundance: .; CDR3nt: TGTGCCAGCAGCTTAGCCCTAGCGGGAGGTTTTAACAATGAGCAGTTCTTC; CDR3aa: CASSLALAGGFNNEQFF
j_gene: TRBJ2-1; len: 17; d_gene: TRBD2; v_gene: TRBV9; abundance: .; CDR3nt: TGTGCCAGCAGCGTTTCTACTAGCGGGAGTTCTTTCAATGAGCAGTTCTTC; CDR3aa: CASSVSTSGSSFNEQFF
j_gene: TRBJ1-2; len: 13; d_gene: .; v_gene: TRBV30; abundance: .; CDR3nt: TGTGCCTGGAGTCGAGGGGGAGTCGATGGCTACACCTTC; CDR3aa: CAWSRGGVDGYTF
j_gene: TRBJ2-2; len: 17; d_gene: TRBD2; v_gene: TRBV2; abundance: .; CDR3nt: TGTGCCAGCATTGAGCGGCTAGCGGGAGCTACGGGTGGGGAGCTGTTTTTT; CDR3aa: CASIERLAGATGGELFF
j_gene: TRBJ2-7; len: 14; d_gene: TRBD2; v_gene: TRBV19; abundance: .; CDR3nt: TGTGCCAGTAGCACCGCTAGCGGAGGTTACGAGCAGTACTTC; CDR3aa: CASSTASGGYEQYF
j_gene: TRBJ2-3; len: 14; d_gene: .; v_gene: TRBV2; abundance: .; CDR3nt: TGTGCCAGCAGGGCGGTAGGGGCCCAAGATACGCAGTATTTT; CDR3aa: CASRAVGAQDTQYF